This T cell receptor (beta chain) appears in the sequencing data of a study of PD-1 blockade in classical Hodgkin lymphoma. About the study: Patients received nivolumab 3 mg/kg intravenously every 2 weeks.

Relapses following autologous stem cell transplantation were seen in all patients, with brentuximab vedotin exposure varying. Study outcomes and limitations: Diversity in CD4+ TCRs, unlike that measured in CD8+ TCRs, had risen significantly by C4D1. What drove the repertoire differences, possibly disease activity or prior therapy, has not been defined.

The count of this clone is one. The antigen is unknown. The assay was immunoSEQ multiplex PCR, and TCRdb's table has in-frame clones only and misses some. The sample holds more than 70,000 clones, around 90% seen once. The CDR3 covers 12 residues. Germline V gene data show CDR1 as SEHNR and CDR2 as FQNEAQ (reference sequence). Trimming removed 5 bases from V and 7 bases from J, with 11 bases in between. The TCR originated in a human donor with classical Hodgkin lymphoma. The sample in question was peripheral blood mononuclear cells (PBMCs), obtained before the second cycle of nivolumab. This rearrangement joins TRBV7-9 to TRBJ1-1, with D unclear. This CDR3 is CASSPAGVEAFF. The CDR3 DNA is TGTGCCAGCAGCCCCGCCGGGGTTGAAGCTTTCTTT.